This TCR beta chain appears in the sequencing data of a study of naive and memory T cell subsets. Study-level results: RNA-based TCR counts may shift with T cell activation and differentiation. Clonotypes here are unpaired alpha or beta chain sequences.

An equimolar mix of two oligonucleotides served as the beta constant-region primer for TRBC1 and TRBC2. Four rounds of PCR amplified the ligated cDNA using nested alpha and beta constant-region primers plus SP2. TCRdb called the UMI-ligation and nested PCR reads again in MiXCR, with one record for every CDR3 protein. Seen here are some 85,000 distinct CDR3 sequences, around 14% observed once, and the top ten hold over 0.75%. There are many counts of this clonotype. Its matching antigen is unknown. Trimming pared 8 bases from V and 2 bases from J, leaving 11 bases between. The CDR3 sequence is 13 residues long. Germline V gene data show CDR1 as SGHTA and CDR2 as FQGNSA.

The sequenced material came from central memory CD4+ T cells from blood. This TCR derives from a human donor in good health. This chain connects TRBV7-2 to TRBJ2-3; maybe TRBD2 (6 bases). CDR3 sequence: CASCLANTDTQYF. In DNA form, the CDR3 reads TGTGCCAGCTGCCTAGCGAACACAGATACGCAGTATTTT.